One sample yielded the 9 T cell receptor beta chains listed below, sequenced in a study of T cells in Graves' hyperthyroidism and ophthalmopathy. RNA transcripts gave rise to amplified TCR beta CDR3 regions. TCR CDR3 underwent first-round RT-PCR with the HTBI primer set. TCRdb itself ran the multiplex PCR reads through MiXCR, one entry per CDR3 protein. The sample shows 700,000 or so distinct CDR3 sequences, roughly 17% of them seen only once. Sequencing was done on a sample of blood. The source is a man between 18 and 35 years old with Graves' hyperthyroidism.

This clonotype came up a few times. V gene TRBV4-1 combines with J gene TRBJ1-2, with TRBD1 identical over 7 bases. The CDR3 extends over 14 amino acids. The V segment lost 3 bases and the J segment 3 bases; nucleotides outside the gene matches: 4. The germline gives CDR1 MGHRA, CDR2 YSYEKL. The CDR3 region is CASSHVDRDYGYTF. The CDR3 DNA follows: TGCGCCAGCAGCCATGTAGACAGGGACTATGGCTACACCTTC.

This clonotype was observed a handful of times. CDR3 DNA sequence: TGTGCCAGCAGCCCGACAGGGGCTCGAGGCGGGGAGCTGTTTTTT. Translation: CASSPTGARGGELFF. This chain joins TRBV7-9 and TRBJ2-2, with 8 bases that match TRBD1. CDR1 and CDR2 (germline): SEHNR, FQNEAQ (reference sequence). The V gene end was trimmed by 5 bases and the J gene end by 7 bases; junction bases not matched to a gene: 9. CDR3 length: 15 residues.

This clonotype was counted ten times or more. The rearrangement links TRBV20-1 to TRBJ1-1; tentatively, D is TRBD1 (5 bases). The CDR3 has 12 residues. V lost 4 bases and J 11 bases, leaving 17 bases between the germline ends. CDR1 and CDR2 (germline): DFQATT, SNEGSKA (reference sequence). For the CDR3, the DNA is TGCAGTGCTATAGTAGGGGACCTGCCGGCTTTCTTT. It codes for CSAIVGDLPAFF.

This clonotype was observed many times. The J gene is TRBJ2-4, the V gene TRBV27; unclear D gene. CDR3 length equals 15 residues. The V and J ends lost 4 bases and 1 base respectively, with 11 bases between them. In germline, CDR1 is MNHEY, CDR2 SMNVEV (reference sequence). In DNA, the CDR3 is TGTGCCAGCAGTTCTCGGGTGGAGGCCAAAAACATTCAGTACTTC. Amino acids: CASSSRVEAKNIQYF.

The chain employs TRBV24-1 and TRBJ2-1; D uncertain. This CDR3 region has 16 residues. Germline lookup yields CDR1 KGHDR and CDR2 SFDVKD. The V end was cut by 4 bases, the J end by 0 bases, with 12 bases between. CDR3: CATSEPQKSSYNEQFF. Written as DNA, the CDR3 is TGTGCCACCAGTGAGCCTCAAAAGAGCTCCTACAATGAGCAGTTCTTC.

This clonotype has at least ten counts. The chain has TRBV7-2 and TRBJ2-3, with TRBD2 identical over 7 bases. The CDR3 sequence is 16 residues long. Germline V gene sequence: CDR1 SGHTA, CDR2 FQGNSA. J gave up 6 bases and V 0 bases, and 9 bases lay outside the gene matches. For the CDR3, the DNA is TGTGCCAGCAGCTTAGCTGGGCTAGCGGCACCTGATACGCAGTATTTT. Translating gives CASSLAGLAAPDTQYF. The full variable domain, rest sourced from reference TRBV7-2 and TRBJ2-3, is GAGVSQSPSNKVTEKGKDVELRCDPISGHTALYWYRQSLGQGLEFLIYFQGNSAPDKSGLPSDRFSAERTGGSVSTLTIQRTQQEDSAVYLCASSLAGLAAPDTQYFGPGTRLTVL.

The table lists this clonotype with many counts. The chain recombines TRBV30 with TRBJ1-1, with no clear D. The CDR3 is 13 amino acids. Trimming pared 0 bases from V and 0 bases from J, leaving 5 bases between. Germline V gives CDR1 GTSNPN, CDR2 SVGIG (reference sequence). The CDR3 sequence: CAWSVMVNTEAFF. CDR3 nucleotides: TGTGCCTGGAGTGTGATGGTGAACACTGAAGCTTTCTTT.

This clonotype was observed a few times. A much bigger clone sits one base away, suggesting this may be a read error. The CDR3 DNA reads as TGTGCCAGCACTCTGGGGGGCAGGGGTTACAATGAGCAGTTCTTC. It encodes CASTLGGRGYNEQFF. This chain connects TRBV28 to TRBJ2-1; either TRBD1 or TRBD2 may fit D (6 bases each). V lost 7 bases to trimming and J lost 4 bases, with 17 bases between them. The length of the CDR3 is 15 residues. Germline V gene sequence: CDR1 MDHEN, CDR2 SYDVKM.

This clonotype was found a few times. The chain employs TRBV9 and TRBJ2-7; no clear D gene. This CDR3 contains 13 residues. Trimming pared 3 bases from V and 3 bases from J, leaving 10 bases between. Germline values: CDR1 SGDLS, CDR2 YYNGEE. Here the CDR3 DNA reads TGTGCCAGCAGCGCCGAATGGGGCTACGAGCAGTACTTC. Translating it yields CASSAEWGYEQYF.